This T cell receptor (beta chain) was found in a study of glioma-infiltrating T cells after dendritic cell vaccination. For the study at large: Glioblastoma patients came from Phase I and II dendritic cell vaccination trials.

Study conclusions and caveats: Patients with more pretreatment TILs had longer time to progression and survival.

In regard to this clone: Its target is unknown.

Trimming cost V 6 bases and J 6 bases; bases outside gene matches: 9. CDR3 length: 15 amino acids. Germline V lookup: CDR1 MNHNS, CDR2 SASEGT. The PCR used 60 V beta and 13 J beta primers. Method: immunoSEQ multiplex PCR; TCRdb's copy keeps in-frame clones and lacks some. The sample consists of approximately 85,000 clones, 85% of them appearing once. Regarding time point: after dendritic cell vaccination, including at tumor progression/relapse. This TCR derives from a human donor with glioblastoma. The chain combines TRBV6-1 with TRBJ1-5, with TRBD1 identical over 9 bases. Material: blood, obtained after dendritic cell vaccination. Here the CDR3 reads CASSQPGQGRQPQHF. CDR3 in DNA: TGTGCCAGCAGCCAACCGGGACAGGGACGTCAGCCCCAGCATTTT.